This T cell receptor (beta chain) was captured in a study of OX40 agonist ivuxolimab in advanced cancers. About the full investigation: Ivuxolimab was a fully human IgG2 agonistic monoclonal antibody targeting the costimulatory receptor OX40 (CD134). Intravenous ivuxolimab was administered to patients every 2 weeks at six dose levels: 0.01, 0.1, 0.3, 1.5, 3 and 10 mg/kg. The purpose of peripheral TCRbeta sequencing was to test whether ivuxolimab changed TCR sequence diversity and led to clonal T-cell expansion. The monotherapy dose-escalation portion (N ≈ 56 patients) of the phase I ivuxolimab trial is reported in the paper. Prior anti-PD-1, anti-PD-L1 or anti-CTLA-4 therapy was permitted, and checkpoint inhibitors had been received by around 39% of dose-escalation patients. Partial responses were achieved by three dose-escalation patients, of whom one had hepatocellular carcinoma and two had cutaneous melanoma. Of the approximately 50 dose-escalation patients, hepatocellular carcinoma was present in about 20, melanoma in around 15, renal cell carcinoma in 9 and head and neck cancer in 9. In the dose-escalation cohort, around four fifths of patients were male, and the mean age was approximately 60 years, with a range of roughly 20 to 85. What the authors observed across the whole study: Low levels of normalized T-cell clonal expansion were also seen in some patients who did not respond. Clonal expansion of both CD4+ and CD8+ blood T cells was observed from baseline to week 6 at doses 0.1 to 3.0 mg/kg. In partial responders in the 0.1-3.0 mg/kg groups, normalized peripheral clonal expansion was found to be among the lowest, especially among CD8+ T cells. On average, CD8+ T cells showed more expanded clones than CD4+ T cells after ivuxolimab. The antigen specificity of the clonally expanded peripheral T cells was not determined.

Patients with a history of autoimmune disease or receiving systemic immunosuppression were excluded from the trial. In every dose cohort, peripheral blood was drawn for TCR sequencing at baseline, cycle 4 day 1, and cycle 7 day 1. Samples were obtained from an open-label, multicenter, first-in-human phase I dose-escalation trial of ivuxolimab. Adults with locally advanced or metastatic melanoma, renal cell carcinoma, hepatocellular carcinoma or head and neck squamous cell carcinoma were enrolled in the trial. Before TCR sequencing, CD4+ T cells and CD8+ T cells were sorted from peripheral blood as separate populations. For sequencing of the TCRbeta CDR3 region, genomic DNA was extracted from the sorted cells. TCRbeta CDR3 regions were sequenced using the immunoSEQ Assay. TCRdb holds this immuneACCESS table with in-frame rearrangements only. Some clones are missing; in checked studies, unresolved V genes explain under half, and the rest has no known cause. The sample has about 80,000 clones on record, 85% to 95% of them singletons. The ten largest clones represent around 0.69% of the sample.

With regard to this clone: What antigen it recognizes has not been identified. Base-call qualities are not available, and no considerably larger clone is one nucleotide away.

The CDR3 runs 17 amino acids, cysteine and phenylalanine included. Only the CDR3 DNA stays, 51 bases, in frame from base 1. Deletion took 5 bases off V and 3 bases off J, with a span of 23 bases between the germline ends. CDR1 and CDR2, looked up from the germline V gene, are SGHVS and FNYEAQ. The sequence is built from TRBV7-6 and TRBJ2-7; the D call is tentative, TRBD1 or TRBD2, as each matches 5 bases. This TCR was sampled from an adult with an advanced solid tumor such as melanoma, head and neck, liver or kidney cancer. The sequencing used CD4+ or CD8+ T cells sorted from blood, collected in a trial of the OX40 agonist ivuxolimab. The DNA reads TGTGCCAGCAGCCCCTCGGCCCTCCGGGACCGACACTACGAGCAGTACTTC. Its protein product is CASSPSALRDRHYEQYF.